This T cell receptor beta chain was recovered during a study of OX40 agonist ivuxolimab in advanced cancers. Germline V gene lookup returns CDR1 MNHEY and CDR2 SMNVEV (reference sequence). This CDR3 spans 14 amino acids. The germline V and J ends were trimmed by 4 bases and 8 bases, with 14 bases remaining between them. Libraries were prepared by immunoSEQ multiplex PCR; TCRdb keeps only in-frame clonotypes and omits some of them. The sample consists of fewer than 55,000 clones, 80% to 85% of them appearing once. J is TRBJ1-4 and V is TRBV27; no definite D call. The clonotype originates from an adult with an advanced solid tumor such as melanoma, head and neck, liver or kidney cancer. Sequenced material: CD4+ or CD8+ T cells sorted from blood, taken in a trial of the OX40 agonist ivuxolimab. The CDR3 loop reads CASSSISGDEKLFF. For the CDR3, the DNA is TGTGCCAGCAGTTCGATAAGCGGCGACGAAAAACTGTTTTTT.